One sample yielded the 9 T cell receptor beta chains listed below, sequenced in a study of T cells after yellow fever vaccination (dated by TCRdb to the late 2010s). This specimen's treatment or condition label, interpreted: live attenuated yellow fever vaccine strain. Library creation used 5' RACE. Sequencing used an Illumina HiSeq 2500. Through fastp at Q25 and MiXCR, TCRdb rebuilt clones from the public reads, retaining in-frame beta chains. Rows are unified per CDR3 protein, each entry keeping the most common DNA and genes. The sample table shows roughly 48,000 distinct CDR3 sequences, and about 6.6% are seen once. Of the sample, 24% falls within the top ten clones. Sequencing was performed on CD8+ T cells not binding an NS4B(214-222) dextramer, sorted from PBMCs, taken 35 to 50 days after the first yellow fever vaccination. According to the study, the label for this sample's cell subset or site signals: NS4B epitope dextramer-negative CD8 T cells. All receptors derive from a man aged 18 to 30 who received the YFV17D yellow fever vaccine.

The chain carries TRBV5-1 and TRBJ1-1, with D maybe TRBD1 (5 bases). V was trimmed by 3 bases and J by 6 bases, leaving 9 bases between them. The germline gives CDR1 SGHRS, CDR2 YFSETQ. This CDR3 has 12 residues. The CDR3: CASSWDGSEAFF. The CDR3 bases are TGCGCCAGCAGCTGGGACGGATCTGAAGCTTTCTTT.

In its sample, this clonotype was seen many times. This chain uses TRBV12-3 or TRBV12-4 with TRBJ1-6; unclear D gene. V lost 1 base, J lost 2 bases, and 6 bases lay in between. The CDR3 is made up of 15 amino acids. The DNA for the CDR3 is TGTGCCAGCAGTTTAGGGCCGACCTATAATTCACCCCTCCACTTT. It encodes CASSLGPTYNSPLHF.

This clonotype was recorded at least ten times. The V gene is TRBV4-2, the J gene TRBJ2-3; a possible D gene is TRBD2 (5 bases). The germline V gene has CDR1 LGHNA and CDR2 YNFKEQ. The V gene lost 3 bases and the J gene lost 6 bases, with 13 bases spanning the gap. The CDR3 length is 14 residues. CDR3 DNA sequence: TGTGCCAGCAGCCAGGCCACCGGGGAGGATACGCAGTATTTT. It yields the protein CASSQATGEDTQYF.

This clonotype was observed at least ten times. The CDR3 DNA reads TGTGCCAGCACCGGGACGGCCTCCTACGAGCAGTACGTC. Amino acid sequence: CASTGTASYEQYV. The chain joins TRBV28 to TRBJ2-7; tentatively, D is TRBD1 or TRBD2 (5 bases each). This CDR3 has 13 residues. V lost 7 bases and J 0 bases, leaving 10 bases between the germline ends. In germline, CDR1 is MDHEN, CDR2 SYDVKM.

This clonotype was counted at least ten times. This chain uses TRBV12-3 or TRBV12-4 with TRBJ2-3; no definite D call. Trimming removed 1 base from V and 4 bases from J, with 9 bases in between. The CDR3 covers 14 residues. The CDR3 region has the DNA TGTGCCAGCAGTTTAGTGGTGGCCCCAGATACGCAGTATTTT. It encodes CASSLVVAPDTQYF.

This clonotype was counted only a few times. Here the CDR3 reads CASRLNTEAFF. As DNA, the CDR3 is TGTGCCAGTAGGCTGAACACTGAAGCTTTCTTT. The chain carries TRBV19 and TRBJ1-1; D is undetermined. Germline V gene sequence: CDR1 LNHDA, CDR2 SQIVND (reference sequence). The ends were cut back, 6 bases at V and 0 bases at J, with 2 bases in the middle. CDR3 length equals 11 residues.

Notes on this clonotype: Sequence at one end of the junction differs from germline and may be a read error. This chain links TRBV20-1 with TRBJ1-2; D remains ambiguous. The CDR3 is made up of 13 amino acids. In germline, CDR1 is DFQATT, CDR2 SNEGSKA (reference sequence). The CDR3 DNA is TGCAGTGCTAGAGGGGGTTTTAGCTATGGCCACACCTTC. This codes for CSARGGFSYGHTF.

This clonotype was seen many times. The V gene is TRBV4-1, the J gene TRBJ2-2; either TRBD1 or TRBD2 may fit D (7 bases each). Germline loops: CDR1 MGHRA, CDR2 YSYEKL. The CDR3 spans 13 residues. The V and J ends lost 4 bases and 6 bases respectively, with 9 bases between them. CDR3 nucleotides: TGCGCCAGCAGCCCAGGGGGGGCCGGGGAGCTGTTTTTT. Its protein product is CASSPGGAGELFF.

This chain links TRBV5-6 with TRBJ2-1; 11 nucleotides align to TRBD2. V shed 1 base and J 3 bases; nucleotides not matched to a gene: 3. Germline V lookup: CDR1 SGHDT, CDR2 YYEEEE. CDR3 length: 16 residues. The CDR3 DNA follows: TGTGCCAGCAGCTTGTTACTAGCGGGGGTCTACAATGAGCAGTTCTTC. It specifies CASSLLLAGVYNEQFF. The entire variable domain, with the rest obtained from reference TRBV5-6 and TRBJ2-1, is as follows: DAGVTQSPTHLIKTRGQQVTLRCSPKSGHDTVSWYQQALGQGPQFIFQYYEEEERQRGNFPDRFSGHQFPNYSSELNVNALLLGDSALYLCASSLLLAGVYNEQFFGPGTRLTVL.